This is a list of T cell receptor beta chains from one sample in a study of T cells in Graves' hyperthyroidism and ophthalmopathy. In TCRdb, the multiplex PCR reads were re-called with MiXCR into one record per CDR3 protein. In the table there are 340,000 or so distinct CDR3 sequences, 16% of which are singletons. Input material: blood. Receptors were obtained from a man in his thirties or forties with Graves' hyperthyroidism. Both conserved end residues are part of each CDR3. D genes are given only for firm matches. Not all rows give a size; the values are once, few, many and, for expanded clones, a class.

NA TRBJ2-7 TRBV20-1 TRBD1 CSARDPGQGVHEQYF TGCAGTGCTAGAGATCCCGGACAGGGGGTCCACGAGCAGTACTTC
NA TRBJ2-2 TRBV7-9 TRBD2 CASSPRSGANTGELFF TGTGCCAGCAGCCCCCGTAGCGGGGCGAACACCGGGGAGCTGTTTTTT
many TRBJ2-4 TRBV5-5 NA CASSLTIGSGNIQYF TGTGCCAGCAGCTTAACGATCGGGTCGGGAAACATTCAGTACTTC
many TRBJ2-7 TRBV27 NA CASSIQGGALWEQYF TGTGCCAGCAGTATACAAGGTGGGGCCCTCTGGGAGCAGTACTTC
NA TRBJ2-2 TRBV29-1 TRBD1 CSVDATPGQVNTGELFF TGCAGCGTTGATGCTACTCCGGGACAGGTGAACACCGGGGAGCTGTTTTTT
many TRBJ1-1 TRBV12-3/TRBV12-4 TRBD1 CASGRDRATEAFF TGTGCCAGCGGCCGGGACAGGGCCACTGAAGCTTTCTTT
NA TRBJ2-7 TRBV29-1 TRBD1 CSVGTARYSYEQYF TGCAGCGTGGGGACAGCAAGATACTCCTACGAGCAGTACTTC
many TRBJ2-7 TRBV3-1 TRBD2 CASSERLAQTYEQYF TGTGCCAGCAGCGAGCGACTAGCGCAAACGTACGAGCAGTACTTC
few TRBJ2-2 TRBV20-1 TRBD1 CSARSRGSTRELFF TGCAGTGCTAGAAGCAGGGGGTCCACCAGGGAGCTGTTTTTT
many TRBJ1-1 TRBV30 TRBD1 CAWRDDRGRGTEAFF TGTGCCTGGAGGGACGACAGGGGGCGAGGGACTGAAGCTTTCTTT
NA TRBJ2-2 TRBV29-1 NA CSALFRDTGELFF TGCAGCGCCCTATTTAGGGACACCGGGGAGCTGTTTTTT
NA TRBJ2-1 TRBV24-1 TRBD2 CATSDPGSGSTSYNEQFF TGTGCCACCAGTGACCCGGGGAGCGGGAGTACGTCCTACAATGAGCAGTTCTTC
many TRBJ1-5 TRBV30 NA CAWSGQPNQPQHF TGTGCCTGGAGTGGGCAACCCAATCAGCCCCAGCATTTT
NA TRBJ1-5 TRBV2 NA CASSKGWGDNQPQHF TGTGCCAGCAGCAAGGGATGGGGCGACAATCAGCCCCAGCATTTT
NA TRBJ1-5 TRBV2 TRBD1 CASSAQGSHQPQHF TGTGCCAGCAGCGCACAGGGGAGCCATCAGCCCCAGCATTTT
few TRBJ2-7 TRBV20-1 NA CSAAGEPYEQYF TGCAGTGCTGCCGGGGAACCCTACGAGCAGTACTTC
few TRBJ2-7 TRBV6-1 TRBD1 CASSLGQEVYEQYF TGTGCCAGCAGTCTTGGACAGGAAGTATACGAGCAGTACTTC